This is a list of T cell receptor beta chains from one sample in a study of cytomegalovirus exposure and HLA in healthy donors. Libraries were prepared by immunoSEQ multiplex PCR; TCRdb keeps only in-frame clonotypes and omits some of them. In the table there are some 170,000 clones, under 85% of which are singletons. Sequencing was performed on PBMCs. These receptors were collected from a human donor in good health. The CDR3 runs from the conserved cysteine through the conserved F or W. A D gene is named only where the DNA matches it firmly. Rows give clone size only sometimes, using once, few, many, or a class for an expanded clone.

>-|TRBJ1-2|TRBD1|TRBV29-1
TGCAGCGTAAAGACAGGGGGCACCTATGGCTACACCTTC
CSVKTGGTYGYTF
>-|TRBJ2-4|-|TRBV7-9
TGTGCCAGCAGCCCCAAGACTTGGGGGGTGGACATTCAGTACTTC
CASSPKTWGVDIQYF
>-|TRBJ1-2|TRBD1|TRBV18
TGTGCCAGCTCACCGGACAGGGAATACTATGGCTACACCTTC
CASSPDREYYGYTF
>-|TRBJ2-1|-|TRBV30
TGTGCCTGGCTCGACAATGAGCAGTTCTTC
CAWLDNEQFF
>-|TRBJ2-3|-|TRBV7-2
TGTGCCAGCATCTCGGGACACAGCACAGATACGCAGTATTTT
CASISGHSTDTQYF
>-|TRBJ2-3|-|TRBV6-1
TGTGCCAGCAGCCGACAAAGCATTAGCACAGATACGCAGTATTTT
CASSRQSISTDTQYF
>-|TRBJ1-3|-|TRBV5-1
TGCGCCAGCAGCCCGGACAGCTCTGGAAACACCATATATTTT
CASSPDSSGNTIYF
>-|TRBJ2-5|TRBD2|TRBV30
TGTGCCTGGAGAAGCGGGGGAGAGACCCAGTACTTC
CAWRSGGETQYF
>-|TRBJ1-3|-|TRBV7-9
TGTGCCAGCAGCCTCTCGGGGACATCTGGAAACACCATATATTTT
CASSLSGTSGNTIYF
>-|TRBJ1-1|-|TRBV7-2
TGTGCCAGCAGCTTAGGGGGGGAATCGGACACTGAAGCTTTCTTT
CASSLGGESDTEAFF
>-|TRBJ2-3|TRBD2|TRBV7-8
TGTGCCAGCAGCTTAATAGCGGGGGGCGGGGTAGATACGCAGTATTTT
CASSLIAGGGVDTQYF
>-|TRBJ2-3|TRBD2|TRBV11-3
TGTGCCAGCAGCTTAGGCCCCTGGCGGGGGGGCATAACAGATACGCAGTATTTT
CASSLGPWRGGITDTQYF
>-|TRBJ1-6|-|TRBV6-6
TGTGCCAGCAGGGGGGACGGACAGACCCCCCTCCACTTT
CASRGDGQTPLHF
>-|TRBJ2-3|TRBD2|TRBV12-5
TGTGCTAGTGGTTTGGTAGTACTAGCGGGCCCAGATACGCAGTATTTT
CASGLVVLAGPDTQYF
>-|TRBJ1-6|-|TRBV4-1
TGCGCCAGCAGCCAAGTGGACGGGGATTGGAATTCACCCCTCCACTTT
CASSQVDGDWNSPLHF
>-|TRBJ1-1|TRBD1|TRBV27
TGTGCCAGCCTCGGACAGGGAGGCACTGAAGCTTTCTTT
CASLGQGGTEAFF
>few|TRBJ1-5|TRBD1|TRBV19
TGTGCCAGTAGGCATAAGACAGGGCCCAATCAGCCCCAGCATTTT
CASRHKTGPNQPQHF
>-|TRBJ2-2|TRBD2|TRBV2
TGTGCCACCTCGGCGGGAGTTACGGACACCGGGGAGCTGTTTTTT
CATSAGVTDTGELFF
>-|TRBJ2-7|-|TRBV18
TGTGCCAGCTCACCACCCCGGGACAAATCCTACGAGCAGTACTTC
CASSPPRDKSYEQYF
>-|TRBJ1-2|-|TRBV20-1
TGCAGTGCCCAAACAGGGACTGGCTACACCTTC
CSAQTGTGYTF
>-|TRBJ1-1|-|TRBV5-1
TGCGCCAGCAGCCCCTGGGAGGGGACTGAAGCTTTCTTT
CASSPWEGTEAFF
>-|TRBJ2-1|-|TRBV10-2
TGCGCCAGCAGTGAGTCTCCCGTGGTGGCGGGGGCCTCGAATGAGCAGTTCTTC
CASSESPVVAGASNEQFF
>-|TRBJ1-2|-|TRBV30
TGTGCCTGGAGGTCCGGTTCGACAGCCTATGGCTACACCTTC
CAWRSGSTAYGYTF
>few|TRBJ2-1|TRBD2|TRBV6-6
TGTGCCAGCGCCGTCGCGGGGGGGTCCTACAATGAGCAGTTCTTC
CASAVAGGSYNEQFF